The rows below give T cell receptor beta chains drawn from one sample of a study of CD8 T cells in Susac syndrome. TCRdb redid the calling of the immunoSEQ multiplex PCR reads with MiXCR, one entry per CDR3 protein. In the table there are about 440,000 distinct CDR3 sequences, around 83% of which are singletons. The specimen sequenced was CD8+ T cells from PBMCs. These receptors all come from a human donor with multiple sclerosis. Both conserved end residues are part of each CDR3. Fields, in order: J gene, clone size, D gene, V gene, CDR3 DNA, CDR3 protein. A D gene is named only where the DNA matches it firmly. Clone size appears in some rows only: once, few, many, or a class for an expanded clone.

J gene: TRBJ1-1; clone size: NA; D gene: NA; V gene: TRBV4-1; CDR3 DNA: TGCGCCAGCAGCCAAGTCCCAGGAATAATGAACACTGAAGCTTTCTTT; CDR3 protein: CASSQVPGIMNTEAFF
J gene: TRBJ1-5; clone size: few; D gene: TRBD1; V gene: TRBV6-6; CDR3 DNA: TGTGCCAGCAGCCCCCTGGACAGGCTGAATCAGCCCCAGCATTTT; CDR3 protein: CASSPLDRLNQPQHF
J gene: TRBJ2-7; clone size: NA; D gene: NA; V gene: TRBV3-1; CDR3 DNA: TGTGCCAGCAGCCAGGCGGGCCTCTACGAGCAGTACTTC; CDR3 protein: CASSQAGLYEQYF
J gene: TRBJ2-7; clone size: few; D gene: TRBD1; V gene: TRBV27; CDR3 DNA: TGTGCCAGCAGTGCAGGGGGCTTGTACGAGCAGTACTTC; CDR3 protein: CASSAGGLYEQYF
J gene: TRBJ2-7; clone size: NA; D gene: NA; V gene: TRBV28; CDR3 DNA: TGTGCCAGCAGTCATAGGGTTTCCTACGAGCAGTACTTC; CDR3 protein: CASSHRVSYEQYF
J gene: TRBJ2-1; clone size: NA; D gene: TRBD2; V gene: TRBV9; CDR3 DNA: TGTGCCAGCAGCCCTTTTCAAGCGGGGGCCTACAATGAGCAGTTCTTC; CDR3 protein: CASSPFQAGAYNEQFF
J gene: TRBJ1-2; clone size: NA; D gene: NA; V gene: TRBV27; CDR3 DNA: TGTGCCAGCAGTTTATACTTCCAGGCCGGAGGCGGCTACACCTTC; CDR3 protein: CASSLYFQAGGGYTF
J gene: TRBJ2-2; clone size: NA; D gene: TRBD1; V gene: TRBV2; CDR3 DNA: TGTGCCAGCAGTGAAGCGCTTCCCGAGCAGGGGGACACCGGGGAGCTGTTTTTT; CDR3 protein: CASSEALPEQGDTGELFF
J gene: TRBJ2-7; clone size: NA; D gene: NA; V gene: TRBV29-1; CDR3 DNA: TGCAGCGTTGAAGATCTAGATTCCTACGAGCAGTACTTC; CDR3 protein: CSVEDLDSYEQYF
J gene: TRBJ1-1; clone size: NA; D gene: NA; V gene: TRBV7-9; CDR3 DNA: TGTGCCAGCAGCTCCCTATGGACCAGCACTGAAGCTTTCTTT; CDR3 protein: CASSSLWTSTEAFF
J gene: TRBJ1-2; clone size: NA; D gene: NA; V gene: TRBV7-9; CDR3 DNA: TGTGCCAGCAGCCAAGGTTCCGGTCCTGCCTATGGCTACACCTTC; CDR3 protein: CASSQGSGPAYGYTF
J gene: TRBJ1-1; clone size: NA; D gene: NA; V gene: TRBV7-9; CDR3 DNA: TGTGCCAGCAGCTTAGTCGCATTGAACACTGAAGCTTTCTTT; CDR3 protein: CASSLVALNTEAFF
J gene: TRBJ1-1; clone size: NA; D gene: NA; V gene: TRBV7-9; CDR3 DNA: TGTGCCAGCAGCTTATCAGACGGTTTCTTGAACACTGAAGCTTTCTTT; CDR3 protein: CASSLSDGFLNTEAFF
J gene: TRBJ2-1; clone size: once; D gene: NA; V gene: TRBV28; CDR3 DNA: TGTGCCACAAGCTTAGGACTCACATCCTACAATGAGCAGTTCTTC; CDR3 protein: CATSLGLTSYNEQFF
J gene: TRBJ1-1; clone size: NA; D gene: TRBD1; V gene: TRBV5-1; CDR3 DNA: TGTGCCAGCAGTTCTACAGGGGCGAACACTGAAGCTTTCTTT; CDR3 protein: CASSSTGANTEAFF
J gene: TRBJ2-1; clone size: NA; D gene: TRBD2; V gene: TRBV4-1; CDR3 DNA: TGCGCCAGCAGCCACCCGACGGTAGCGGGACTAGCGGTTTCAACGGATTACAATGAGCAGTTCTTC; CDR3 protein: CASSHPTVAGLAVSTDYNEQFF
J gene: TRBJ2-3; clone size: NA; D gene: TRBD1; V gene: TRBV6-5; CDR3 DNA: TGTGCCAGCAGTTACTCCGGGACAGCTTTCATCGATACGCAGTATTTT; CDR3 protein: CASSYSGTAFIDTQYF
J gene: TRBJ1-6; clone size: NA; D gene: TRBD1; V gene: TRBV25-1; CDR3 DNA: TGTGCCAGCAGTGCAGACAGGGGGCTAACTTCACCCCTCCACTTT; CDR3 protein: CASSADRGLTSPLHF
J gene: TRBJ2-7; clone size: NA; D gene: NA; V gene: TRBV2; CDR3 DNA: TGTGCCAGCAGTTACGACGTATCCTACGAGCAGTACTTC; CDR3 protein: CASSYDVSYEQYF
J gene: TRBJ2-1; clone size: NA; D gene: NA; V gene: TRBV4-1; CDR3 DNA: TGCGCCAGCAGCCAGGGACCTGACAGGACCCTCTACAATGAGCAGTTCTTC; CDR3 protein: CASSQGPDRTLYNEQFF
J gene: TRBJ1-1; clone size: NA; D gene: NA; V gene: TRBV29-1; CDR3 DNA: TGCAGCGTATATGTGGGCCCCGAAGCTTTCTTT; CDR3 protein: CSVYVGPEAFF
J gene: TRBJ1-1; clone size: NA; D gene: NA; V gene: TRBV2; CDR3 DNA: TGTGCCAGCAGTGTTTCAGGGTTTAGCGGCACTGAAGCTTTCTTT; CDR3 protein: CASSVSGFSGTEAFF
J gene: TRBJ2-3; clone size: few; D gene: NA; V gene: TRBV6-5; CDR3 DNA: TGTGCCAGCAGTTCCTCCGGGACAGATACGCAGTATTTT; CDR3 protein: CASSSSGTDTQYF
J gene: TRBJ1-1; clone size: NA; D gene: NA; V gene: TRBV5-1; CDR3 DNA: TGCGCCAGCAGCTTGGCCGGGACGCTGAACACTGAAGCTTTCTTT; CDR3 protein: CASSLAGTLNTEAFF
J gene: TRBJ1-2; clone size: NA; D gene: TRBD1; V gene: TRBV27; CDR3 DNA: TGTGCCAGCAGTCCCAGGGGGCCCATAGGCTATGGCTACACCTTC; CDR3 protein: CASSPRGPIGYGYTF
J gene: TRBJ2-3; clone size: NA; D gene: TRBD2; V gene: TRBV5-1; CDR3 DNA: TGCGCCAGCAGCTTGGCCGGGACTAGCGGATACACAGATACGCAGTATTTT; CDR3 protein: CASSLAGTSGYTDTQYF
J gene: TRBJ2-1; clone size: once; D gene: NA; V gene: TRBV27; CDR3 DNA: TGTGCCAGCAGTTTCGGGACATATCCGAACAATGAGCAGTTCTTC; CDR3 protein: CASSFGTYPNNEQFF
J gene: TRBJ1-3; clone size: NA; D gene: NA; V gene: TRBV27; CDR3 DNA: TGTGCCAGCAGTTCTTATTCCACAGGAAACACCATATATTTT; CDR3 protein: CASSSYSTGNTIYF
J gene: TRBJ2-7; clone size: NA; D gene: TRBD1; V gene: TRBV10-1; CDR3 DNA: TGCGCCAGCAGTTACGACAGGGGAAGCAACGAGCAGTACTTC; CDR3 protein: CASSYDRGSNEQYF
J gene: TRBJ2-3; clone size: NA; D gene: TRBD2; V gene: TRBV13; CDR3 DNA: TGTGCCAGCAGCTTGGGACTAGCAGTAGGCGATACGCAGTATTTT; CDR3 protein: CASSLGLAVGDTQYF
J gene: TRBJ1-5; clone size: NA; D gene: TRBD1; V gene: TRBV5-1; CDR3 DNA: TGCGCCAGCAGCTTCGGACAGGGCCTTAATCAGCCCCAGCATTTT; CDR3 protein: CASSFGQGLNQPQHF
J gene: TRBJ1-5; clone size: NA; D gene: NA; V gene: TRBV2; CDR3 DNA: TGTGCCAGCAGCCGACAGGATAGCAATCAGCCCCAGCATTTT; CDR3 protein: CASSRQDSNQPQHF
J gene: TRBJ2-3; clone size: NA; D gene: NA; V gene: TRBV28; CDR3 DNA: TGTGCCAGCACTCCTCGCGGGACCATCCAGGGGCAGTATTTT; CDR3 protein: CASTPRGTIQGQYF
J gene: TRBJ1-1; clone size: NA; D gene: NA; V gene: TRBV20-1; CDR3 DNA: TGCAGTGCTAGAGTTGGGTGGGAGAACACTGAAGCTTTCTTT; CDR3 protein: CSARVGWENTEAFF
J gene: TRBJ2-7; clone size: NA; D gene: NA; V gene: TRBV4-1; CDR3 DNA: TGCGCCAGCAGCCAAGAGTGGTCTGTCGAGGGCTACGAGCAGTACTTC; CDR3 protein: CASSQEWSVEGYEQYF